This note documents a single TCR beta chain sequence. Clones were read by immunoSEQ multiplex PCR, and TCRdb kept only the in-frame ones, dropping some. The table records tens of thousands of clones, almost 90% of them present only once. The data were taken from a study of T cell changes during pregnancy in multiple sclerosis. CDR1 and CDR2 (germline): GTSNPN, SVGIG (reference sequence). The V segment lost 3 bases and the J segment 6 bases; nucleotides outside the gene matches: 5. CDR3 length equals 13 residues. The TCR was taken from a female donor in good health, enrolled as a control in a pregnancy study. The sample was peripheral blood, taken after pregnancy. V usage is TRBV30 and J usage is TRBJ1-1, with 9 bases fitting TRBD1. Written as DNA, the CDR3 is TGTGCCTGGAGCCGTCGACAGGGGGCTGAAGCTTTCTTT. Translated: CAWSRRQGAEAFF.